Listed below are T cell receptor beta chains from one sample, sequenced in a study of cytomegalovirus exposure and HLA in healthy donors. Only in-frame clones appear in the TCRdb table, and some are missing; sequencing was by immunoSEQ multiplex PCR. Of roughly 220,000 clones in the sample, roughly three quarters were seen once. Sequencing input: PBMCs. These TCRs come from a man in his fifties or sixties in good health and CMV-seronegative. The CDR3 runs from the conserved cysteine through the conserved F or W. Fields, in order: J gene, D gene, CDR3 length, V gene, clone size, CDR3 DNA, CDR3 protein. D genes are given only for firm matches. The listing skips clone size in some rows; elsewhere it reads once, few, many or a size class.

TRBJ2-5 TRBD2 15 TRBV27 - TGTGCCAGCAGTTCCCTCGCGGGAGACGAGGAGACCCAGTACTTC CASSSLAGDEETQYF
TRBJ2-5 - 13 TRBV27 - TGTGCCAGCAGGCAACCAGTGGCCGAGACCCAGTACTTC CASRQPVAETQYF
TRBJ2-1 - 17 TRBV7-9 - TGTGCCAGCAGCTTATCCGGTCTAGCGATAACCGCCAATGAGCAGTTCTTC CASSLSGLAITANEQFF
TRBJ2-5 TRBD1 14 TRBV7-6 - TGTGCCAGCAGCTTATTGACAGGGCAAGAGACCCAGTACTTC CASSLLTGQETQYF
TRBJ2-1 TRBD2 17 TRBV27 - TGTGCCAGCAGCGGGACTAGCGGGAGATGGGATTACAATGAGCAGTTCTTC CASSGTSGRWDYNEQFF
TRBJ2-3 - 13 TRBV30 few TGTGCCTGGAATGGCGGATACACAGATACGCAGTATTTT CAWNGGYTDTQYF
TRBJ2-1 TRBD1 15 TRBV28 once TGTGCCAGCAGTTCCGGGACAGGGGCCTACAATGAGCAGTTCTTC CASSSGTGAYNEQFF
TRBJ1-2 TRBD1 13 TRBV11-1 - TGTGCCAGCAGCCCACGGACAGGGGATGGCTACACCTTC CASSPRTGDGYTF
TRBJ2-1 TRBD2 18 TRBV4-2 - TGTGCCAGCAGCCAATCGGGCCTAAGTGGGAGGGCCTACAATGAGCAATTCTTC CASSQSGLSGRAYNEQFF
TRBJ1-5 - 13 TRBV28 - TGTGCCAGCAGTAGGACACGCAATCAGCCCCAGCATTTT CASSRTRNQPQHF
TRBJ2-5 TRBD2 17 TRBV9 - TGTGCCAGCAGCGTAGCGGCTAGCGGGAGGGCCGGGGAGACCCAGTACTTC CASSVAASGRAGETQYF
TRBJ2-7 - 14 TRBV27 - TGTGCCAGCAAATCCAGCAGGCTCAACTACGAGCAGTACTTC CASKSSRLNYEQYF
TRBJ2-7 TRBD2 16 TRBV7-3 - TGTGCCAGCAGGCCCCTGACGGGAGGGCCGTCCTACGAGCAGTACTTC CASRPLTGGPSYEQYF
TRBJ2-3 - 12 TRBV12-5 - TGTGCTAGTGCCCGCCTACGAGATACGCAGTATTTT CASARLRDTQYF
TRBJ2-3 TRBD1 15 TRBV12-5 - TGTGCTAGTGCCAGAGGGGACAGGAGCACAGATACGCAGTATTTT CASARGDRSTDTQYF
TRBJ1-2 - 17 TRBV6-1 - TGTGCCAGCAGTGAAAGGGGTTCGGCAGGGGCGAGCTATGGCTACACCTTC CASSERGSAGASYGYTF
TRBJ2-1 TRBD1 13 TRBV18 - TGTGCCAGCTCACAGACAGGGATAAATGAGCAGTTCTTC CASSQTGINEQFF
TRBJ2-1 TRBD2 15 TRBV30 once TGTGCCTGGAACAAGGGACTAGCGGGAGTGGGTGAGCAGTTCTTC CAWNKGLAGVGEQFF
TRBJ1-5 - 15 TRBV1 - TGCACCAGCAGCCATCCTGGGACAGGGACACAGCCCCAGCATTTT CTSSHPGTGTQPQHF
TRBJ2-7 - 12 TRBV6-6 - TGTGCCAGCAAGCCTAGCTCCTACGAGCAGTACTTC CASKPSSYEQYF
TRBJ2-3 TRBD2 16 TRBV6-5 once TGTGCCAGCAGTTACGAGCTACTAGCGGGACGAGCTAAGCAGTATTTT CASSYELLAGRAKQYF
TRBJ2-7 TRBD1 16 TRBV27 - TGTGCCAGCAGTTCTATCCCGACAGGGGCCAGGTACGAGCAGTACTTC CASSSIPTGARYEQYF
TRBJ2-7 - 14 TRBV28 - TGTGCCAGCAGTTCCCAAGGGAGTGGGGATAAGCAGTACTTC CASSSQGSGDKQYF
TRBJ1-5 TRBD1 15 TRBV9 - TGTGCCAGCAGCAGAGGGACAGGGGATAATCAGCCCCAGCATTTT CASSRGTGDNQPQHF
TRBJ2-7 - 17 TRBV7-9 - TGTGCCAGCAGCGCCGCTTTTACCGGGGATACGTCCTACGAGCAGTACTTC CASSAAFTGDTSYEQYF
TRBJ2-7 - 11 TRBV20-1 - TGCAGTGCTAGAGCAGGGTACGAGCAGTACTTC CSARAGYEQYF
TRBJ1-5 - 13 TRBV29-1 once TGCAGCGTTGGTGCGGGTAGAGGTCAGCCCCAGCATTTT CSVGAGRGQPQHF
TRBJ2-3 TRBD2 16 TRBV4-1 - TGCGCCAGCAGCCAAGACGGGGGAGGGAGCGCAGATACGCAGTATTTT CASSQDGGGSADTQYF
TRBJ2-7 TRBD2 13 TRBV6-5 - TGTGCCAGCAGTTCCCCCGGAGCGGGGGAGCAGTACTTC CASSSPGAGEQYF
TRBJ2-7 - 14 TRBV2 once TGTGCCAGCAGTGCCCTCCGGGGGACCTACGAGCAGTACTTC CASSALRGTYEQYF
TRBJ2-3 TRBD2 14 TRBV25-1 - TGTGCCAGCAGTGAATACAGCGGGGACGATACGCAGTATTTT CASSEYSGDDTQYF
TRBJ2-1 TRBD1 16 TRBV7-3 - TGTGCCAGCAGCTTAATGGGTCAGGGGGCTTCAGTCGAGCAGTTCTTC CASSLMGQGASVEQFF
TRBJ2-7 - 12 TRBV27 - TGTGCCAGCACCTTGAGCTCCTACGAGCAGTACTTC CASTLSSYEQYF
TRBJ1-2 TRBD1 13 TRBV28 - TGTGCCAGCAGTTATGGGACAGCCTATGGCTACACCTTC CASSYGTAYGYTF
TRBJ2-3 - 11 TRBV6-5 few TGTGCCAGCACTCTCCGGGATACGCAGTATTTT CASTLRDTQYF
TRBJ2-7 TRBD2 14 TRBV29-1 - TGCAGCGTTGAAGTTGGGACTAGTTCCTACGAGCAGTACTTC CSVEVGTSSYEQYF
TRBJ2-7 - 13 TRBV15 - TGTGCCACCAGCAGAGCCTACGACTACGAGCAGTACTTC CATSRAYDYEQYF
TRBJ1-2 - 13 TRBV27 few TGTGCCAGCAGTTCGAGAACAGGGTACGGCTACACCTTC CASSSRTGYGYTF
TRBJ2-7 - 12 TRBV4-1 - TGCGCCAGCAGCCAAGGAGTTTACGAGCAGTACTTC CASSQGVYEQYF
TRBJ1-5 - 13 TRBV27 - TGTGCCAGCAGTCTCAGTCTTAATCAGCCCCAGCATTTT CASSLSLNQPQHF
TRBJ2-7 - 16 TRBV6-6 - TGTGCCAGCAGCCACCTGGGGCAAGGCAGCTCCTACGAGCAGTACTTC CASSHLGQGSSYEQYF
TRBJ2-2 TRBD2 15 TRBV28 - TGTGCCAGCAGTAGGACTAGCGGGCCCACCGGGGAGCTGTTTTTT CASSRTSGPTGELFF
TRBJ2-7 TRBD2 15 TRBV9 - TGTGCCAGCAGCGTAGGACTAGCGGGAACCTACGAGCAGTACTTC CASSVGLAGTYEQYF
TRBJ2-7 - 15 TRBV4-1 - TGCGCCAGCAGCCTTTTCAGGGGTTTTAGCTACGAGCAGTACTTC CASSLFRGFSYEQYF
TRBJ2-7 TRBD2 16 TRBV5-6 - TGTGCCAGCAGCCCCGGACTAGCGGGATTCTCCTACGAGCAGTACTTC CASSPGLAGFSYEQYF
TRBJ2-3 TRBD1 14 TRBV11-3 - TGTGCCAGCAGCAAGGGACAGGTTTTTGATACGCAGTATTTT CASSKGQVFDTQYF
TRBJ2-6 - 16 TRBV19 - TGTGCCAGTAGTAGGAGGGGCCAGCCCGGGGCCAACGTCCTGACTTTC CASSRRGQPGANVLTF
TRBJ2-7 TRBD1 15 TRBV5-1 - TGCGCCAGCAGCCCTGGGGGGACAGGGGGCTACGAGCAGTACTTC CASSPGGTGGYEQYF
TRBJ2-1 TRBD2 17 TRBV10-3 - TGTGCCATCATGGGGGGTGGACTAGCGAGTTCCTACAATGAGCAGTTCTTC CAIMGGGLASSYNEQFF
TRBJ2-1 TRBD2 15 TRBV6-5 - TGTGCCAGCAGGGGGGGAGTCGGGGGGTACAATGAGCAGTTCTTC CASRGGVGGYNEQFF
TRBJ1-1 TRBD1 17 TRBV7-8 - TGTGCCAGCAGCAGGGACAGGCGGGTTCAGATGAACACTGAAGCTTTCTTT CASSRDRRVQMNTEAFF
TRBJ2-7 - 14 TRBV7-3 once TGTGCCAGCAGTCCGGTGCCAGGCAGCTACGAGCAGTACTTC CASSPVPGSYEQYF
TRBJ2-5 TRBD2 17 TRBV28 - TGTGCCAGCAGTTTCCCTCGGAGCGGGAATTTCCAAGAGACCCAGTACTTC CASSFPRSGNFQETQYF
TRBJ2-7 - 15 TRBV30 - TGTGCCTGGAGTGATTGGGAGCGGGCTACCTACGAGCAGTACTTC CAWSDWERATYEQYF
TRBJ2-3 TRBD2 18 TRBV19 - TGTGCCAGTAGTATAGATCGGGTAGCGGGAGGGCCCACAGATACGCAGTATTTT CASSIDRVAGGPTDTQYF
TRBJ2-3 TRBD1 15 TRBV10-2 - TGCGCCAGCAGCGAATCGACAGGGGGCACAGATACGCAGTATTTT CASSESTGGTDTQYF
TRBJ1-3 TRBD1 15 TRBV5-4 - TGTGCCAGCAGCCGGGACAGGGGAACCGGAAACACCATATATTTT CASSRDRGTGNTIYF
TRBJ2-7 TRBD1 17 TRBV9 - TGTGCCAGCAGCGCGAGGTCGGGGGGGACAGGGGGCCACGAGCAGTACTTC CASSARSGGTGGHEQYF
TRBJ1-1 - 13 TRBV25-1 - TGTGCCAGCAGTGAACCCCTCAACACTGAAGCTTTCTTT CASSEPLNTEAFF
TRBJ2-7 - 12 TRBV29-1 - TGCAGCGTTTTGGGCCAAGGCTACGAGCAGTACTTC CSVLGQGYEQYF